The text below deals with one T cell receptor (beta chain). The target of this receptor is not known. Base qualities are missing; no much larger clone stands one base away. Using the deep immunoSEQ assay, multiplex PCR amplified TCR CDR3 regions from genomic DNA. Extracted genomic DNA from each cell subset was spread evenly across all wells of several immunoSEQ 96-well plates, with each plate serving as a replicate. For sorted subsets, each replicate PCR was loaded with about 200 ng genomic DNA, equivalent to 25,000 to 30,000 T cell genomes. Purified libraries were quantified with a Qubit 3.0 fluorometer, sized on a Bioanalyzer 2100, and re-quantified with the KAPA Library Quantification kit. Every immunoSEQ 96-well plate was sequenced on a separate single-read 150-cycle Illumina NextSeq 550 flow cell. The authors' analysis ran thus. Because only junctional sequences without quality scores were contained in the immunoSEQ output, filtering matching that applied to full-length reads could not be performed. To assign V/J genes and CDR3, sequences were annotated against IMGT germline references using PyIR, a Python wrapper for IgBLAST v1.9. Reads with weak V/J assignments (E-value above 1e-6), missing CDR3, stop codons, out-of-frame junctions, or ambiguous translated residues were removed. V3J clonotypes were defined as sequences sharing an identical inferred V gene, J gene, and CDR3 amino acid sequence. The percentage overlap between two repertoires was calculated by dividing the number of shared unique clonotypes by the size of the smaller repertoire. Repertoire richness was assessed with RTK rarefaction, the Chao1 estimator, and Recon v2.1 estimates of unobserved clonotypes. For all TCRbeta clonotypes obtained by the gDNA method from a few donors, generation probabilities were computed with OLGA. TCRdb provides this immuneACCESS table in a form limited to in-frame rearrangements. Some clones are lacking; in checked studies, under half of them reflect an unresolved V gene, and why the rest are absent is not known. V and J calls and clone size are given by that table; D and trimming were obtained from the DNA. Within this sample are fewer than 850,000 clones, with 80% to 95% of them counted one time only. The biggest ten clones account for 34% of the sample.

The donors were healthy, HIV-negative adults with no recently reported acute infections or vaccinations. Every donor was a Caucasian adult living in Nashville, Tennessee, USA. CD8 memory samples were composed of magnetically selected CD45RO+ cells combined with CCR7-negative CD45RA+ effector memory (TemRA) cells. After blood collection by leukapheresis, PBMCs were isolated using Ficoll-Histopaque density gradient centrifugation and then cryopreserved in the vapor phase of liquid nitrogen. Analytical flow cytometry was used to check the purity and quantity of every magnetically sorted T cell population. Genomic DNA was isolated from each sorted fraction and quantified by UV absorbance on a Nanodrop 2000c. V drops 1 base and J drops 8 bases, leaving 9 bases in between. In the germline V gene, CDR1 corresponds to MDHEN and CDR2 to SYDVKM. Inclusive of the bounding cysteine and phenylalanine, the CDR3 is 13 residues long. Only the CDR3 portion is preserved as DNA: 39 bases, with reading frame beginning at the first base.

The sample originates from a study of shared clonotypes between healthy human individuals (dated by TCRdb to 2020 to 2022). Broadly, across the study: The cohort comprised a couple of women and a few men aged 18 to 49 years. For each donor, three plates each were used for CD4 naive and CD4 memory, two plates were used for CD8 naive, and one plate was used for CD8 memory. To increase sequencing depth and limit assay-specific biases, different laboratories used diverse techniques to prepare libraries and sequence TCR repertoires. Blood TCR repertoires of five healthy adults were deeply sequenced to estimate repertoire size and the extent of clonotype sharing between individuals. Per donor, leukapheresis produced somewhere between about 0.8 and 9.5 billion PBMCs. Findings and caveats that apply to the study as a whole: Incomplete sequencing was indicated by rarefaction of sorted-subset datasets, despite the large sequencing depth. When several donors were compared, the shared fraction of clonotypes was about 5.4% for naive CD4, more than 3% for naive CD8, more than 2% for memory CD4, and 0.4% for memory CD8. Clonotypes shared by all four sorted-subset donors showed higher generation probabilities than non-shared clonotypes. Based on pairwise subsampling, the degree of clonotype sharing among donors was expected to be affected by sequencing depth. Only blood was sampled, and tissue TCR repertoires likely differ from those in blood. Because the study included only a small number of donors, the genetic and exposure-history diversity represented was limited. Larger estimated clonotype richness was generally found for naive subsets than for memory subsets.

The rearranged chain carries TRBV28 and TRBJ2-1, with a tentative D gene TRBD2 over 6 matching bases. Sequencing was performed on memory CD8+ T cells from PBMCs. In the paper's terms, the cell subset or site label means: CD45RO+ cells pooled with CCR7-negative TemRA cells. The receptor was isolated from a man younger than 30 in good health. Some clones in this sample may be carry-over from other donors' samples. DNA sequence: TGTGCCAGCAGTTTATTGCGGGGCGATGAGCAGTTCTTC. Its translation reads: CASSLLRGDEQFF.